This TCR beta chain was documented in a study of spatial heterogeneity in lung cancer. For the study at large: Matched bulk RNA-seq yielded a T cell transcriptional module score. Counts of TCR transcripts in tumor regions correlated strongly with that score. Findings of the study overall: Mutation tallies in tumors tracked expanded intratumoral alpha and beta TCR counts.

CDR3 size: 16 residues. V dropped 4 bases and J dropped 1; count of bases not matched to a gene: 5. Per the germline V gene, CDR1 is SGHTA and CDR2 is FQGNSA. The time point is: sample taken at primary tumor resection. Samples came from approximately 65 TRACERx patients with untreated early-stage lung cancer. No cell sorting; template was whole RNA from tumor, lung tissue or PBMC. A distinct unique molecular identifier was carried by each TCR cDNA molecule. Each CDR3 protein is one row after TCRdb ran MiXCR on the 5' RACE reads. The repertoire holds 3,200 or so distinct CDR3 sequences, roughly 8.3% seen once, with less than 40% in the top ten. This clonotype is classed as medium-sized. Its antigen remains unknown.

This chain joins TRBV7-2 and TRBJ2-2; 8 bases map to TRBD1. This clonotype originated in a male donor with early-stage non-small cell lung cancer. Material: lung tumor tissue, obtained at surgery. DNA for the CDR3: TGTGCCAGCAGCTATTCGGGACAGGTGAACACCGGGGAGCTGTTTTTT. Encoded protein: CASSYSGQVNTGELFF.